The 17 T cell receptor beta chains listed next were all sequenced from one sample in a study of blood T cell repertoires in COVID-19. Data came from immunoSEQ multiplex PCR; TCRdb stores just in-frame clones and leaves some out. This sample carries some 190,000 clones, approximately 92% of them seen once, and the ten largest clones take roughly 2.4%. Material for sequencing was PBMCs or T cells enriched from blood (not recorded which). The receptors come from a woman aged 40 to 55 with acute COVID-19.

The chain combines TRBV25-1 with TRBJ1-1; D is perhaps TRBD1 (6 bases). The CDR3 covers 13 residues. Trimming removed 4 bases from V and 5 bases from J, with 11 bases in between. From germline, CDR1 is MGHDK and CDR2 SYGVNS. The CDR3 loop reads CASSAQGWTEAFF. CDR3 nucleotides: TGTGCCAGCAGTGCACAGGGTTGGACTGAAGCTTTCTTT.

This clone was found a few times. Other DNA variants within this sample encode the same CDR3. CDR3 DNA: TGTGCCAGCAGTGGACAGGTCAACACTGAAGCTTTCTTT. It specifies CASSGQVNTEAFF. The chain is built from TRBV2 and TRBJ1-1, with TRBD1 as a possible D gene (6 bases). Germline CDR1 is SNHLY and CDR2 is FYNNEI. CDR3 length: 13 amino acids. V was trimmed by 4 bases and J by 2 bases, leaving 8 bases between them.

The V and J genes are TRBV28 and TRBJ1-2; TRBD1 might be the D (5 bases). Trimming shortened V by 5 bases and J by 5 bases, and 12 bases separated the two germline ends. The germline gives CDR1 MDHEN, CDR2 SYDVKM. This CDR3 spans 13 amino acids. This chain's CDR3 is CASSDSDSYGYTF. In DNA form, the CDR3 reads TGTGCCAGCAGTGACTCCGACAGTTATGGCTACACCTTC.

The CDR3 is CSVETARRGETQYF. The CDR3 DNA sequence: TGCAGCGTTGAGACAGCCCGCAGGGGAGAGACCCAGTACTTC. J is TRBJ2-5 and V is TRBV29-1; TRBD1 is a possible D gene (6 bases). V was clipped by 3 bases and J by 4 bases, with 15 bases between them. This CDR3 has 14 residues. Germline CDR1 reads SQVTM; CDR2 reads ANQGSEA.

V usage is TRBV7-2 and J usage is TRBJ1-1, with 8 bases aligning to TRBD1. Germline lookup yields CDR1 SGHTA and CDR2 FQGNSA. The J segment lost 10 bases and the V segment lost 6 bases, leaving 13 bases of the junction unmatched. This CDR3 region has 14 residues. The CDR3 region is CASRLGQRTGGAFF. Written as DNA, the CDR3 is TGTGCCAGCAGGCTGGGACAGCGCACAGGGGGAGCTTTCTTT.

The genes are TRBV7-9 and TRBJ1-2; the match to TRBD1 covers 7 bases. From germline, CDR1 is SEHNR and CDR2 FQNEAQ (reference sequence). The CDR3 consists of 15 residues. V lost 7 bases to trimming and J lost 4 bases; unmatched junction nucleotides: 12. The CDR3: CASTLTGDSTYGYTF. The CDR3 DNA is TGTGCCAGCACCCTGACGGGGGACAGCACCTATGGCTACACCTTC.

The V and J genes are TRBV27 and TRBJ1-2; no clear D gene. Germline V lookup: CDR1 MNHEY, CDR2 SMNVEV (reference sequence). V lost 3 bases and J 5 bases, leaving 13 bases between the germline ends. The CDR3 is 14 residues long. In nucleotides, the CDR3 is TGTGCCAGCAGTTTGTGGGGTTCGGGGTATGGCTACACCTTC. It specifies CASSLWGSGYGYTF.

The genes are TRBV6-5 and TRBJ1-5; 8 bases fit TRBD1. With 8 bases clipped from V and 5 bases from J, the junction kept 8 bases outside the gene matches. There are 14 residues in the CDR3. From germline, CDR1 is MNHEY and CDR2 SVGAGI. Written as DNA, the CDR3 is TGTGCCAGCGAGACAGGGGTCGTAGATCAGCCCCAGCATTTT. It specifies CASETGVVDQPQHF.

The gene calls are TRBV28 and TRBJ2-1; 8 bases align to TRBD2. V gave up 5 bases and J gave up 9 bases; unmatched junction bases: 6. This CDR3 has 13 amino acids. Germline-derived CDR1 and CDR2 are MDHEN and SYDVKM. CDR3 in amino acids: CASSVGGASEQFF. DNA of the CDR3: TGTGCCAGCAGTGTCGGGGGGGCAAGTGAGCAGTTCTTC.

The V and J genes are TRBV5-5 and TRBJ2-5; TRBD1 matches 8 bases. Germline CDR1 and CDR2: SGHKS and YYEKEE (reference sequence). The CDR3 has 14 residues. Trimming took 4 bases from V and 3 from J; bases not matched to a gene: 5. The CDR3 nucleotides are TGTGCCAGCAGCAGGCCGGGACAGGAAGAGACCCAGTACTTC. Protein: CASSRPGQEETQYF.

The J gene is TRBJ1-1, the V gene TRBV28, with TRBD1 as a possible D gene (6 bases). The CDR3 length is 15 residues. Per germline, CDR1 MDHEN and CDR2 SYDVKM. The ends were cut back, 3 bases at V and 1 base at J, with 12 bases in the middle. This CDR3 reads CASSLQGLGNTEAFF. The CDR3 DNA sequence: TGTGCCAGCAGTTTGCAGGGGCTGGGGAACACTGAAGCTTTCTTT.

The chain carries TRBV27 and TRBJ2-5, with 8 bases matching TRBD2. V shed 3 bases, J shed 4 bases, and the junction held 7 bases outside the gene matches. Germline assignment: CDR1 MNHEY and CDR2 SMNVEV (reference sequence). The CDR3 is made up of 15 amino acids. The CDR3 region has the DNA TGTGCCAGCAGTTTCATTAGCGGGGTGGGAGAGACCCAGTACTTC. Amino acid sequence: CASSFISGVGETQYF.

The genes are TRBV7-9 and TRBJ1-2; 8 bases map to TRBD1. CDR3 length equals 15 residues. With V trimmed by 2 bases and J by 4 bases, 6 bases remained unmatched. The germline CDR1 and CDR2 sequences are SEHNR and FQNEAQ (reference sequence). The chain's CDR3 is CASSLNQGAPYGYTF. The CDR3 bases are TGTGCCAGCAGCTTAAATCAGGGGGCTCCCTATGGCTACACCTTC. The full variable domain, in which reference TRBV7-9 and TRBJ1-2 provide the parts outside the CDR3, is DTGVSQNPRHKITKRGQNVTFRCDPISEHNRLYWYRQTLGQGPEFLTYFQNEAQLEKSRLLSDRFSAERPKGSFSTLEIQRTEQGDSAMYLCASSLNQGAPYGYTFGSGTRLTVV.

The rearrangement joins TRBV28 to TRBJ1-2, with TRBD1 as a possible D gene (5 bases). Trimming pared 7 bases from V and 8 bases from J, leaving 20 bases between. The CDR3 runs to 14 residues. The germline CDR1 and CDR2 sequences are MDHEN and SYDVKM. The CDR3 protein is CASTPGDGIEGYTF. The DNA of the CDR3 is TGTGCCAGCACACCGGGGGATGGCATCGAAGGCTACACCTTC.

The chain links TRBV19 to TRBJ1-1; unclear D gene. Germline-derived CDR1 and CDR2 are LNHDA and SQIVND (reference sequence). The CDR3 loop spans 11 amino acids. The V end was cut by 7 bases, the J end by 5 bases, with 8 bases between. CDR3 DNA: TGTGCCAGTACCCTCGAGACTGAAGCTTTCTTT. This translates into CASTLETEAFF.

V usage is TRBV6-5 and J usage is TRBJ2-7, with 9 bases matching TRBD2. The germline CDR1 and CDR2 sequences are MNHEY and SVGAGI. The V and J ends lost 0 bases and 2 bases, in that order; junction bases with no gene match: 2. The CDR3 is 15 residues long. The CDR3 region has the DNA TGTGCCAGCAGTTACTCGTCTAGCGGGACCTACGAGCAGTACTTC. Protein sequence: CASSYSSSGTYEQYF.

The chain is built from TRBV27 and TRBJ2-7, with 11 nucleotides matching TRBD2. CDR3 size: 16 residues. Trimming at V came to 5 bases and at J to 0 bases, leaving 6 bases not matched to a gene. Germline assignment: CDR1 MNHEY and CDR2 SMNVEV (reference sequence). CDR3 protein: CASSPSGGFSSYEQYF. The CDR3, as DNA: TGTGCCAGCAGTCCTAGCGGGGGGTTCAGCTCCTACGAGCAGTACTTC.